The rows below give T cell receptor beta chains drawn from one sample of a study of Ad26.COV2.S vaccination and SARS-CoV-2 variants. Sequencing used immunoSEQ multiplex PCR; TCRdb keeps in-frame clones, though not all of them. This table has around 380,000 clones, 75% to 90% appearing once. The sequenced sample was peripheral blood, obtained in a trial of Ad26.COV2.S vaccine versus placebo. These receptors all come from a person between 18 and 59 years old who received the Ad26.COV2.S COVID-19 vaccine or a placebo. Both conserved end residues are part of each CDR3. The D gene is left open where the match is weak. Rows give clone size only sometimes, using once, few, many, or a class for an expanded clone.

-,TRBV2,14,TRBD1,TRBJ2-7,TGTGCCAGCAGTGGCGGCAGGGGGCTGTCCGAGCAGTACTTC,CASSGGRGLSEQYF
-,TRBV6-6,14,-,TRBJ1-2,TGTGCCAGCACCCGATGGGCACAAGGGGATGGCTACACCTTC,CASTRWAQGDGYTF
-,TRBV4-1,14,TRBD1,TRBJ2-7,TGCGCCAGCAGCCTGGGACAGGGGACCTACGAGCAGTACTTC,CASSLGQGTYEQYF
-,TRBV5-1,14,-,TRBJ2-5,TGCGCCAGCAGCGCGGGCCCCAAAGGGGAGACCCAGTACTTC,CASSAGPKGETQYF
-,TRBV10-2,12,-,TRBJ1-6,TGCGCCAGCAGTGAAAGGGATTCACCCCTCCACTTT,CASSERDSPLHF
-,TRBV5-1,15,TRBD1,TRBJ2-3,TGCGCCAGCAGCGCGACAGGGGGGGACACAGATACGCAGTATTTT,CASSATGGDTDTQYF
-,TRBV11-3,13,-,TRBJ2-1,TGTGCCAGCAGCTTAGGGGCGGTCAATGAGCAGTTCTTC,CASSLGAVNEQFF
-,TRBV2,14,-,TRBJ2-5,TGTGCCAGCGATCACAGCAGGGGCCAAGAGACCCAGTACTTC,CASDHSRGQETQYF
-,TRBV5-1,18,-,TRBJ1-1,TGCGCCAGCAGTTACAGGTCGCTGGATCAGGGGAGGAACACTGAAGCTTTCTTT,CASSYRSLDQGRNTEAFF
-,TRBV3-1/TRBV3-2,18,-,TRBJ2-3,TGTGCCAGCAGCCCTCAACCGGGAGCCCTTACTGGAACAGATACGCAGTATTTT,CASSPQPGALTGTDTQYF
-,TRBV7-9,12,-,TRBJ1-1,TGTGCCAGCAGCCTTGGACAGCCTGAAGCTTTCTTT,CASSLGQPEAFF
-,TRBV6-6,14,TRBD1,TRBJ1-2,TGTGCCAGCAGTCAAGGGACAGGTCTCTATGGCTACACCTTC,CASSQGTGLYGYTF
once,TRBV25-1,14,TRBD1,TRBJ1-5,TGTGCCAGCAGTGAGTGGGACAGGGGGGAGCCCCAGCATTTT,CASSEWDRGEPQHF
-,TRBV3-1/TRBV3-2,16,-,TRBJ2-5,TGTGCCAGCAGCCAACAACGGGGGGCAATCCAAGAGACCCAGTACTTC,CASSQQRGAIQETQYF
-,TRBV5-1,16,TRBD1,TRBJ2-1,TGCGCCAGCAGCGGACACGACAGGGGTTCAATGAATGAGCAGTTCTTC,CASSGHDRGSMNEQFF
once,TRBV7-2,19,TRBD1,TRBJ1-5,TGTGCCAGCAGCCTCCCCGGGACAGGGGACCCCGGTAGCAATCAGCCCCAGCATTTT,CASSLPGTGDPGSNQPQHF
-,TRBV11-2,16,TRBD2,TRBJ2-7,TGTGCCAGCAGCTTTGGGAGCGGGAACGCCATCTACGAGCAGTACTTC,CASSFGSGNAIYEQYF
once,TRBV2,10,-,TRBJ1-1,TGTGCCAATATGAACACTGAAGCTTTCTTT,CANMNTEAFF
-,TRBV5-1,15,TRBD1,TRBJ2-5,TGCGCCAGCAGCGGGACAGGGGCTGAAGGCGAGACCCAGTACTTC,CASSGTGAEGETQYF
few,TRBV6-6,14,-,TRBJ2-1,TGTGCCAGCGGGAGGGGGTCGAGGCACAATGAGCAGTTCTTC,CASGRGSRHNEQFF
-,TRBV5-4,15,-,TRBJ1-2,TGTGCCAGCAGCTTGGTGGGGGGCTGGGCCTATGGCTACACCTTC,CASSLVGGWAYGYTF
once,TRBV7-2,18,-,TRBJ2-7,TGTGCCAGCAGCTTCAGGTTAGGGTTGGGGGGTCACTCCTACGAGCAGTACTTC,CASSFRLGLGGHSYEQYF
-,TRBV6-5,13,-,TRBJ1-1,TGTGCCAGCAGTTACCAGGGGAACACTGAAGCTTTCTTT,CASSYQGNTEAFF
-,TRBV11-2,16,-,TRBJ1-3,TGTGCCAGCAGCTTAAGCTTAACTAACTCTGGAAACACCATATATTTT,CASSLSLTNSGNTIYF
-,TRBV9,13,-,TRBJ2-1,TGTGCCAGCAGCGTTGCAGATTACAATGAGCAGTTCTTC,CASSVADYNEQFF
-,TRBV14,16,-,TRBJ1-4,TGTGCCAGCAGCCAAGGCAGAGTTGCAACTAATGAAAAACTGTTTTTT,CASSQGRVATNEKLFF
few,TRBV3-1/TRBV3-2,15,-,TRBJ2-1,TGTGCCAGCAGCCAAGGTGGGCAGACCTACAATGAGCAGTTCTTC,CASSQGGQTYNEQFF
-,TRBV27,17,TRBD2,TRBJ2-3,TGTGCCAGCAGTTTTATACGGACTAGCGGGGGCCGAGATACGCAGTATTTT,CASSFIRTSGGRDTQYF
-,TRBV19,16,TRBD1,TRBJ2-5,TGTGCCAGTAGTAGTGGGACAGGGAGCCTTCAAGAGACCCAGTACTTC,CASSSGTGSLQETQYF
-,TRBV29-1,12,TRBD1,TRBJ2-7,TGCAGCGTAAGGGACAGCTCCTACGAGCAGTACTTC,CSVRDSSYEQYF
-,TRBV11-2,12,-,TRBJ1-1,TGTGCCAGCAGCTTAGACAGACGGGAAGCTTTCTTT,CASSLDRREAFF
-,TRBV10-1,12,-,TRBJ2-2,TGCGCGTCCCGCCTGAACACCGGGGAGCTGTTTTTT,CASRLNTGELFF
-,TRBV19,15,-,TRBJ1-4,TGTGCCAGTAGTATAGAAGGCCCTTTTGATGAAAAACTGTTTTTT,CASSIEGPFDEKLFF
-,TRBV5-4,15,TRBD1,TRBJ2-1,TGTGCCAGCAGCGCAGGGACAGGGGACTACAATGAGCAGTTCTTC,CASSAGTGDYNEQFF
-,TRBV3-1/TRBV3-2,15,TRBD1,TRBJ1-1,TGTGCCAGCAGCCAAGATACTAGTCAGGGGGCTGAAGCTTTCTTT,CASSQDTSQGAEAFF
-,TRBV7-2,9,-,TRBJ2-7,TGTGCCGCCTTCTACGAGCAGTACTTC,CAAFYEQYF
-,TRBV6-1,15,TRBD1,TRBJ2-7,TGTGCCAGCAGTGAAGGGGGACAGGGGGCTTACGAGCAGTACTTC,CASSEGGQGAYEQYF
-,TRBV29-1,10,-,TRBJ2-3,TGCAGCGCGGGGACAGATACGCAGTATTTT,CSAGTDTQYF
-,TRBV10-2,15,-,TRBJ2-7,TGCGCCAGCAGTGAGTCTAAGTGGGGGGCCTACGAGCAGTACTTC,CASSESKWGAYEQYF
once,TRBV5-1,15,-,TRBJ2-7,TGCGCCAGCAGCCCGTTGGCAGGAGGTCTCTACGAGCAGTACTTC,CASSPLAGGLYEQYF
-,TRBV6-2/TRBV6-3,14,-,TRBJ1-6,TGTGCCAGCAGCAAAACAGGGTGGGATTCACCCCTCCACTTT,CASSKTGWDSPLHF
-,TRBV4-1,15,-,TRBJ2-3,TGCGCCAGCAGCCAAGTGGGAATGTCCGGGGATACGCAGTATTTT,CASSQVGMSGDTQYF
-,TRBV7-2,15,TRBD1,TRBJ2-3,TGTGCCAGCAGAAGATCGGGACAGAGCACAGATACGCAGTATTTT,CASRRSGQSTDTQYF
-,TRBV9,13,-,TRBJ2-2,TGTGCCAGCAGCCTCGGGAACGGCGGGGAGCTGTTTTTT,CASSLGNGGELFF
-,TRBV25-1,14,-,TRBJ1-1,TGTGCCAGCAGTGAATTCGGGGGTTACACTGAAGCTTTCTTT,CASSEFGGYTEAFF